Listed here are 9 T cell receptor beta chains from one sample, sequenced in a study of blood T cell repertoires in COVID-19. The protocol was immunoSEQ multiplex PCR, while the TCRdb copy is restricted to in-frame clones and leaves out a portion. Of 110,000 or so clones listed, approximately 85% are singletons. The sequencing input was peripheral blood. The receptors here all came from a woman aged 60-70 years with COVID-19, enrolled during active disease.

V usage is TRBV11-2 and J usage is TRBJ1-2, with 8 positions matching TRBD1. Germline CDR1 and CDR2: SGHAT and FQNNGV. The ends lost 4 bases at V and 8 bases at J; junction bases unmatched: 12. The CDR3 is 15 amino acids. The CDR3 DNA is TGTGCCAGCAGCTCAACTGGACAGGGCCTACGGGGCTACACCTTC. It translates to CASSSTGQGLRGYTF. Full variable domain (remainder filled in from reference TRBV11-2 and TRBJ1-2): EAGVAQSPRYKIIEKRQSVAFWCNPISGHATLYWYQQILGQGPKLLIQFQNNGVVDDSQLPKDRFSAERLKGVDSTLKIQPAKLEDSAVYLCASSSTGQGLRGYTFGSGTRLTVV.

This clone was observed many times. The gene calls are TRBV2 and TRBJ1-1; D is ambiguous. The CDR3 consists of 13 residues. Germline V gives CDR1 SNHLY, CDR2 FYNNEI. The germline V and J ends were trimmed by 1 base and 7 bases, with 10 bases remaining between them. CDR3 protein: CASSEGVEVEAFF. The DNA of the CDR3 is TGTGCCAGCAGTGAAGGGGTTGAGGTTGAAGCTTTCTTT.

The chain combines TRBV7-9 with TRBJ1-1, with D possibly matching TRBD1 (6 bases). Germline lookup yields CDR1 SEHNR and CDR2 FQNEAQ (reference sequence). The CDR3 runs 17 residues. Trimming stripped 2 bases from V and 10 bases from J, with 26 bases between. The CDR3 region has the DNA TGTGCCAGCAGCTTAACCGAGGGGGTCCACACCTACCAAGGAGCTTTCTTT. Residues: CASSLTEGVHTYQGAFF. The variable domain in full, completed from reference TRBV7-9 and TRBJ1-1, reads DTGVSQNPRHKITKRGQNVTFRCDPISEHNRLYWYRQTLGQGPEFLTYFQNEAQLEKSRLLSDRFSAERPKGSFSTLEIQRTEQGDSAMYLCASSLTEGVHTYQGAFFGQGTRLTVV.

The chain employs TRBV3-1 (or the pseudogene TRBV3-2) and TRBJ2-1; 7 bases align to TRBD1. Trimming took 3 bases from V and 9 from J; bases not matched to a gene: 5. The CDR3 covers 13 residues. Germline CDR1 reads LGHDT; CDR2 reads YNNKEL (reference sequence). The CDR3: CASSQTGLGEQFF. CDR3 coding DNA: TGTGCCAGCAGCCAGACAGGGTTGGGTGAGCAGTTCTTC.

The gene calls are TRBV5-1 and TRBJ2-5, with TRBD2 matching over 11 bases. J gave up 1 base and V 4 bases, and 9 bases lay outside the gene matches. From germline, CDR1 is SGHRS and CDR2 YFSETQ. This CDR3 region has 17 residues. The CDR3 coding sequence is TGCGCCAGCAGCATGGGTCTAGCGGGGGGCCCCCAAGAGACCCAGTACTTC. Encoded protein: CASSMGLAGGPQETQYF. The full variable domain, rest sourced from reference TRBV5-1 and TRBJ2-5, is KAGVTQTPRYLIKTRGQQVTLSCSPISGHRSVSWYQQTPGQGLQFLFEYFSETQRNKGNFPGRFSGRQFSNSRSEMNVSTLELGDSALYLCASSMGLAGGPQETQYFGPGTRLLVL.

The chain uses TRBV7-9 and TRBJ1-5; TRBD1 matches 8 bases. Germline V gene sequence: CDR1 SEHNR, CDR2 FQNEAQ (reference sequence). V trimming: 5 bases; J trimming: 7 bases; junction bases outside the gene matches: 4. The CDR3 runs 13 residues. Here the CDR3 DNA reads TGTGCCAGCAGCCCGGGACAGGCGCAGCCCCAGCATTTT. Protein: CASSPGQAQPQHF.

The chain carries TRBV6-6 and TRBJ1-2; tentatively, D is TRBD1 (5 bases). Germline V CDR1 and CDR2: MNHNY, SVGAGI (reference sequence). V lost 0 bases, J lost 2 bases, and 7 bases lay in between. The CDR3 loop spans 14 amino acids. The CDR3 region is CASSYSKGNYGYTF. The CDR3 DNA follows: TGTGCCAGCAGTTACTCGAAGGGGAACTATGGCTACACCTTC.

V gene TRBV29-1 combines with J gene TRBJ2-7; TRBD1 agrees at 9 bases. This CDR3 region has 14 residues. V gave up 6 bases and J gave up 5 bases; unmatched junction bases: 11. CDR1 and CDR2 from the germline V gene are SQVTM and ANQGSEA. Here the CDR3 reads CSVYRDREYDEQYF. CDR3 sequence (DNA): TGCAGCGTCTACCGGGACAGGGAATACGACGAGCAGTACTTC.

This sequence joins TRBV5-1 and TRBJ1-6, with 10 bases fitting TRBD1. The trim removed 5 bases at V and 7 bases at J, leaving 6 bases unmatched. CDR3 size: 15 residues. Germline V lookup: CDR1 SGHRS, CDR2 YFSETQ. CDR3 protein: CASRWQDRGNSPLHF. The DNA for the CDR3 is TGCGCCAGCAGGTGGCAGGACAGGGGGAATTCACCCCTCCACTTT. The full variable domain, completed using reference TRBV5-1 and TRBJ1-6, is KAGVTQTPRYLIKTRGQQVTLSCSPISGHRSVSWYQQTPGQGLQFLFEYFSETQRNKGNFPGRFSGRQFSNSRSEMNVSTLELGDSALYLCASRWQDRGNSPLHFGNGTRLTVT.